Below, 31 T cell receptor beta chains from the same sample are listed, as sequenced in a study of CD8 T cells in ankylosing spondylitis. What these receptors recognize is not known. A single record per CDR3 protein comes from TCRdb applying MiXCR to the 5' RACE reads. The table has 450,000 to 550,000 distinct CDR3 sequences, 5.3% seen once. Findings of the study overall: The study identified a TCR beta motif of about eight highly homologous variants that appeared characteristic of ankylosing spondylitis blood.

Specimen: blood, either unsorted or a sorted T cell fraction (not recorded which). These receptors all stem from a male donor with ankylosing spondylitis.

The genes are TRBV7-9 and TRBJ1-1; perhaps TRBD1 as D (5 bases). The CDR3 loop spans 14 amino acids. The germline V and J ends were trimmed by 1 base and 3 bases, with 9 bases remaining between them. Germline CDR1 and CDR2: SEHNR and FQNEAQ (reference sequence). CDR3 DNA sequence: TGTGCCAGCAGCTTAGGGGGGTACGACACTGAAGCTTTCTTT. Translated: CASSLGGYDTEAFF. The whole variable domain, filled in from reference TRBV7-9 and TRBJ1-1, reads DTGVSQNPRHKITKRGQNVTFRCDPISEHNRLYWYRQTLGQGPEFLTYFQNEAQLEKSRLLSDRFSAERPKGSFSTLEIQRTEQGDSAMYLCASSLGGYDTEAFFGQGTRLTVV.

This clonotype was counted at least ten times. The CDR3 region is CASSSESDQYF. Here the CDR3 DNA reads TGCGCCAGCAGCTCCGAAAGTGACCAGTACTTC. The chain joins TRBV5-1 to TRBJ2-5; D uncertain. The germline CDR1 and CDR2 sequences are SGHRS and YFSETQ. Trimming left V 3 bases short and J 10 bases short, with 10 bases between. CDR3 length: 11 amino acids.

With respect to this clonotype: This may stem from a read error, because a much larger clone lies one nucleotide away. V and J are TRBV6-6 and TRBJ1-4; D remains ambiguous. The length of the CDR3 is 11 residues. Germline CDR1 MNHNY, CDR2 SVGAGI (reference sequence). The CDR3 DNA is TGTGCCAGCAGTGGGGAGGAAAACCTGTTTTTT. Amino acids: CASSGEENLFF.

This clonotype was seen at least ten times. This sequence joins TRBV9 and TRBJ2-1; 9 bases fit TRBD2. The V and J ends lost 0 bases and 4 bases, in that order; junction bases with no gene match: 8. Germline V gene sequence: CDR1 SGDLS, CDR2 YYNGEE. This CDR3 spans 17 amino acids. CDR3: CASSVGGAGGGYNEQFF. In DNA form, the CDR3 reads TGTGCCAGCAGCGTAGGTGGAGCGGGGGGCGGGTACAATGAGCAGTTCTTC.

This clonotype was observed at least ten times. V gene TRBV6-2 or TRBV6-3 combines with J gene TRBJ1-1; D remains ambiguous. Per germline, CDR1 MNHEY and CDR2 SVGEGT. This CDR3 comprises 13 residues. V lost 6 bases and J lost 5, with 13 bases in between. The DNA for the CDR3 is TGTGCCAGCAGGCGAGGCCTGGTGACTGAAGCTTTCTTT. Translating it yields CASRRGLVTEAFF.

This clonotype was found many times. This chain uses TRBV5-6 with TRBJ1-1, with D hard to call. Germline CDR1 SGHDT, CDR2 YYEEEE. CDR3 length: 14 residues. With 0 bases removed from V and 1 base from J, the gap between germline ends came to 7 bases. As DNA, the CDR3 is TGTGCCAGCAGCTTGGGACCGACGAACACTGAAGCTTTCTTT. It encodes CASSLGPTNTEAFF.

The chain has TRBV10-3 and TRBJ2-7, with D perhaps given as TRBD1 or TRBD2 (5 bases each). Germline CDR1 and CDR2: ENHRY and SYGVKD. Trimming pared 7 bases from V and 0 bases from J, leaving 13 bases between. The CDR3 covers 14 residues. CDR3 region: CAINPGTGSYEQYF. The DNA for the CDR3 is TGTGCCATCAACCCCGGGACGGGCTCCTACGAGCAGTACTTC.

This clonotype has at least ten counts. V and J are TRBV7-3 and TRBJ1-1; the match to TRBD1 covers 7 bases. The CDR3 length is 15 residues. CDR1 and CDR2 (germline): SGHTA, FQGTGA. V shed 5 bases and J 0 bases; nucleotides not matched to a gene: 6. The CDR3 loop is CASSPQGGVNTEAFF. The CDR3 nucleotides are TGTGCCAGCAGCCCCCAGGGGGGTGTGAACACTGAAGCTTTCTTT.

The table lists this clonotype with many counts. The chain uses TRBV4-3 and TRBJ2-1; D might be TRBD1 (7 bases). Germline V CDR1 and CDR2: LGHNA, YSLEER. The CDR3 has 14 residues. V lost 5 bases to trimming and J lost 9 bases, with 17 bases between them. The chain's CDR3 is CASSAGGLWVEQFF. DNA of the CDR3: TGCGCCAGCAGCGCAGGGGGACTCTGGGTTGAGCAGTTCTTC.

There are many counts of this clonotype. This sequence joins TRBV9 and TRBJ2-5; 8 bases agree with TRBD1. Looked up from germline, CDR1 is SGDLS and CDR2 is YYNGEE. This CDR3 has 14 amino acids. V gave up 3 bases and J gave up 4 bases; unmatched junction bases: 5. The CDR3: CASSAGQGRETQYF. For the CDR3, the DNA is TGTGCCAGCAGCGCAGGACAGGGAAGAGAGACCCAGTACTTC.

This clonotype was counted many times. This sequence joins TRBV7-2 and TRBJ1-6; D uncertain. The CDR3 loop spans 17 amino acids. Trimming shortened V by 3 bases and J by 0 bases, and 12 bases separated the two germline ends. Germline CDR1 reads SGHTA; CDR2 reads FQGNSA. CDR3 in amino acids: CASSFARHSSYNSPLHF. As DNA, the CDR3 is TGTGCCAGCAGCTTTGCTCGCCATAGCTCCTATAATTCACCCCTCCACTTT.

This clonotype was counted at least ten times. The V gene is TRBV18, the J gene TRBJ2-1; perhaps TRBD1 as D (5 bases). Between the trimmed V and J ends, which lost 3 bases and 0 bases, there was a span of 9 bases. Germline-derived CDR1 and CDR2 are KGHSH and LQKENI. This CDR3 spans 15 amino acids. CDR3 bases: TGTGCCAGCTCACCTCAGGGCACCTCCTACAATGAGCAGTTCTTC. Its protein is CASSPQGTSYNEQFF.

This clonotype was seen ten or more times. The rearrangement joins TRBV20-1 to TRBJ2-7, with D possibly being TRBD2 (5 bases). V lost 5 bases, J lost 1 base, and 12 bases lay in between. The germline CDR1 and CDR2 sequences are DFQATT and SNEGSKA (reference sequence). The CDR3 contains 13 residues. CDR3 sequence (DNA): TGCAGTGCTCGCCGGACTGCTTCCTACGAGCAGTACTTC. Translating it yields CSARRTASYEQYF.

This clonotype was observed at least ten times. In nucleotides, the CDR3 is TGCAGCGTTGGAAGACAGGGGGGTGGCTACACCTTC. This gives the protein CSVGRQGGGYTF. The V call is TRBV29-1, the J call TRBJ1-2; 9 positions match TRBD1. This CDR3 has 12 amino acids. V lost 4 bases to trimming and J lost 7 bases; unmatched junction nucleotides: 4. CDR1 and CDR2 (germline): SQVTM, ANQGSEA.

This clonotype was detected ten times or more. This chain connects TRBV12-3 or TRBV12-4 to TRBJ2-7, with D perhaps TRBD1 (6 bases). The CDR3 sequence is 14 residues long. Trimming took 6 bases from V and 3 from J, leaving 15 bases between them. CDR3 protein: CASSSGQINYEQYF. CDR3 DNA sequence: TGTGCCAGCAGCTCCGGACAGATCAACTACGAGCAGTACTTC.

This clonotype was seen ten or more times. This chain connects TRBV4-1 to TRBJ2-4; 10 nucleotides line up with TRBD2. Germline assignment: CDR1 MGHRA and CDR2 YSYEKL. J lost 8 bases, V lost 4 bases, and 17 bases had no gene match. This CDR3 has 18 amino acids. The DNA of the CDR3 is TGCGCCAGCAGCCTTTCGGTATCTAGCGGGAGTTGGGGAGACATTCAGTACTTC. The encoded protein is CASSLSVSSGSWGDIQYF.

In this sample, this clonotype turned up many times. The gene calls are TRBV20-1 and TRBJ1-2; TRBD1 matches 7 bases. Looked up from germline, CDR1 is DFQATT and CDR2 is SNEGSKA (reference sequence). The CDR3 runs to 12 residues. J gave up 4 bases and V 6 bases, and 5 bases lay outside the gene matches. Here the CDR3 DNA reads TGCAGTGCGACAGGGCAGGGCTATGGCTACACCTTC. This sequence encodes CSATGQGYGYTF.

The chain employs TRBV20-1 and TRBJ2-3; 7 nucleotides match TRBD2. Germline V gene data show CDR1 as DFQATT and CDR2 as SNEGSKA (reference sequence). The CDR3 is 13 amino acids. Trimming at V came to 5 bases and at J to 3 bases, leaving 5 bases not matched to a gene. This CDR3 reads CSALVAGTDTQYF. CDR3 nucleotide sequence: TGCAGTGCTCTGGTAGCGGGTACAGATACGCAGTATTTT.

This clonotype has a count of ten or more. The V call is TRBV7-2, the J call TRBJ1-1; D is ambiguous. CDR3 length equals 14 residues. V lost 2 bases, J lost 5 bases, and 12 bases lay in between. Germline V gene sequence: CDR1 SGHTA, CDR2 FQGNSA. DNA for the CDR3: TGTGCCAGCAGCTTAAACCCGGTAGGGACTGAAGCTTTCTTT. Its translation: CASSLNPVGTEAFF.

This clonotype was found many times. The chain uses TRBV5-1 and TRBJ2-1, with 10 positions matching TRBD2. With 0 bases clipped from V and 4 bases from J, the junction kept 7 bases outside the gene matches. Germline CDR1 reads SGHRS; CDR2 reads YFSETQ. CDR3 size: 17 residues. The CDR3 coding sequence is TGCGCCAGCAGCTTGGCCACACTAGCGGGATCTTACAATGAGCAGTTCTTC. This encodes CASSLATLAGSYNEQFF.

This clonotype was seen ten or more times. The chain employs TRBV24-1 and TRBJ2-1; perhaps TRBD2 as D (6 bases). V was shortened by 9 bases and J by 3 bases, with 11 bases between the two germline ends. Germline V lookup: CDR1 KGHDR, CDR2 SFDVKD. The CDR3 runs 13 residues. CDR3 residues: CATSEGHYNEQFF. The CDR3 bases are TGTGCCACCTCGGAGGGCCACTACAATGAGCAGTTCTTC.

This clonotype was counted at least ten times. V usage is TRBV27 and J usage is TRBJ2-1, with no clear D. V was shortened by 6 bases and J by 7 bases, with 10 bases between the two germline ends. The CDR3 sequence is 12 residues long. Germline CDR1 MNHEY, CDR2 SMNVEV (reference sequence). CDR3 nucleotides: TGTGCCAGCAGCCTTCGACTGAATGAGCAGTTCTTC. Its protein product is CASSLRLNEQFF.

At least ten counts were recorded for this clonotype. The CDR3 nucleotides are TGCGCCAGCAGCTTGATTAGGGGGACGATGCAGTTCTTC. It translates to CASSLIRGTMQFF. The V gene is TRBV5-1, the J gene TRBJ2-1, with D perhaps matching TRBD1 (6 bases). CDR3 size: 13 residues. V lost 1 base to trimming and J lost 12 bases, with 14 bases between them. Germline-derived CDR1 and CDR2 are SGHRS and YFSETQ.

This clonotype was seen a few times. V gene TRBV20-1 combines with J gene TRBJ2-5; D is unresolved. The CDR3 sequence is 13 residues long. Germline assignment: CDR1 DFQATT and CDR2 SNEGSKA (reference sequence). V was shortened by 0 bases and J by 4 bases, with 9 bases between the two germline ends. The CDR3 DNA reads as TGCAGTGCTAGAGAGCCTAGTCGAGAGACCCAGTACTTC. This codes for CSAREPSRETQYF.

This clonotype has a count of ten or more. V usage is TRBV4-2 and J usage is TRBJ1-5; D not resolved. V dropped 8 bases and J dropped 6 bases, with 14 bases sitting between them. Germline V gene data show CDR1 as LGHNA and CDR2 as YNFKEQ. The CDR3 has 13 residues. The CDR3 here is CASARSSGQPQHF. The CDR3 nucleotides are TGTGCCAGCGCGAGGTCTTCGGGTCAGCCCCAGCATTTT.

The table lists this clonotype with a few counts. The chain has TRBV6-2 or TRBV6-3 and TRBJ2-2, with 8 nucleotides matching TRBD2. The germline V gene has CDR1 MNHEY and CDR2 SVGEGT. The CDR3 is 13 residues long. V lost 10 bases and J lost 2; bases outside the gene matches: 3. For the CDR3, the DNA is TGTGCCACTAGCGGGCCAAACACCGGGGAGCTGTTTTTT. It encodes CATSGPNTGELFF.

There are many counts of this clonotype. The chain joins TRBV24-1 to TRBJ2-3; D gene unclear. The V end lost 4 bases, the J end lost 8 bases, and 12 bases lay between the germline ends. CDR3 length equals 13 residues. The germline V gene encodes CDR1 KGHDR and CDR2 SFDVKD. This CDR3 reads CATSDRIYGTQYF. Written as DNA, the CDR3 is TGTGCCACCAGTGACCGAATTTATGGTACGCAGTATTTT.

This clonotype has ten or more counts. The chain carries TRBV5-1 and TRBJ2-2; D is uncertain. This CDR3 has 14 residues. CDR1 is SGHRS and CDR2 is YFSETQ in the germline V gene. Trimming stripped 6 bases from V and 0 bases from J, with 9 bases between. The CDR3 DNA sequence: TGCGCCAGCAACGGGTTCGCGAACACCGGGGAGCTGTTTTTT. Translated: CASNGFANTGELFF. Full variable domain (missing parts from reference TRBV5-1 and TRBJ2-2): KAGVTQTPRYLIKTRGQQVTLSCSPISGHRSVSWYQQTPGQGLQFLFEYFSETQRNKGNFPGRFSGRQFSNSRSEMNVSTLELGDSALYLCASNGFANTGELFFGEGSRLTVL.

This clonotype was seen many times. The DNA of the CDR3 is TGTGCCAGCAGTCCCTTCCCGAGGGCCGAAAGGCAAGAGACCCAGTACTTC. This gives the protein CASSPFPRAERQETQYF. The chain recombines TRBV6-2 or TRBV6-3 with TRBJ2-5; weak D call: TRBD2 (5 bases). Germline V CDR1 and CDR2: MNHEY, SVGEGT. The V gene lost 5 bases and the J gene lost 2 bases, with 21 bases spanning the gap. This CDR3 region has 17 residues.

The V call is TRBV28, the J call TRBJ2-7, with D perhaps matching TRBD1 (5 bases). Germline CDR1 and CDR2: MDHEN and SYDVKM. Trimming removed 5 bases at V and 3 bases at J, with 17 bases between. The CDR3 covers 15 residues. As DNA, the CDR3 is TGTGCCAGCAGTCTATTCACAGGTACCCACTACGAGCAGTACTTC. It specifies CASSLFTGTHYEQYF.

The chain is built from TRBV7-3 and TRBJ2-3; D might be TRBD1 (6 bases). The V end was cut by 5 bases, the J end by 1 base, with 10 bases between. Germline CDR1 reads SGHTA; CDR2 reads FQGTGA. CDR3 size: 14 residues. The CDR3 nucleotides read TGTGCCAGCAGCAACGAGGGGGGCACAGATACGCAGTATTTT. Residues: CASSNEGGTDTQYF.